The next 5 T cell receptor beta chains were all read from a single sample in a study of T-cell memory formation after mild COVID-19. Using its own MiXCR run on the 5' RACE reads, TCRdb lists one record per CDR3 protein. The table records a few hundred thousand distinct CDR3 sequences, around 21% of them present only once. The sequencing sample was made of PBMCs or a T cell subset sorted from them (not recorded which). All receptors derive from an adult woman who had mild COVID-19 (a few samples of this study predate the infection). Cell type and time point are not known.

This chain connects TRBV7-2 to TRBJ2-1; no reliable D call. The ends were cut back, 2 bases at V and 9 bases at J, with 11 bases in the middle. The CDR3 totals 13 residues. CDR1 and CDR2 from the germline V gene are SGHTA and FQGNSA. CDR3 protein: CASSLNPVAEQFF. The CDR3 region has the DNA TGTGCCAGCAGCTTAAACCCGGTCGCTGAGCAGTTCTTC.

The V gene is TRBV20-1, the J gene TRBJ1-2; the D is unclear. Trimming cost V 0 bases and J 8 bases, with 16 bases left between them. This CDR3 is built from 14 residues. The germline gives CDR1 DFQATT, CDR2 SNEGSKA (reference sequence). The CDR3 DNA reads TGCAGTGCTAGAGAGGTGGGGTCTTGGAACGGCTACACCTTC. Amino acids: CSAREVGSWNGYTF.

This chain links TRBV15 with TRBJ2-3; D possibly corresponds to TRBD2 (6 bases). Per the germline V gene, CDR1 is LNHNV and CDR2 is YYDKDF (reference sequence). V was cut by 1 base and J by 3 bases, with 8 bases left in between. The CDR3 has 14 residues. The CDR3 nucleotides read TGTGCCACCAGCAGAGCGGGGGATACAGATACGCAGTATTTT. Translated, it gives CATSRAGDTDTQYF.

The chain combines TRBV4-1 with TRBJ1-1; TRBD1 might be the D (5 bases). Trimming stripped 1 base from V and 0 bases from J, with 6 bases between. The CDR3 has 14 residues. Germline assignment: CDR1 MGHRA and CDR2 YSYEKL. CDR3 residues: CASSQGGMNTEAFF. In nucleotides, the CDR3 is TGCGCCAGCAGCCAAGGGGGGATGAACACTGAAGCTTTCTTT.

This clonotype was recorded only once. This chain uses TRBV10-2 with TRBJ2-3, with D possibly matching TRBD1 (6 bases). Trimming removed 4 bases at V and 5 bases at J, with 10 bases between. Looked up from germline, CDR1 is WSHSY and CDR2 is SAAADI. There are 13 residues in the CDR3. DNA for the CDR3: TGCGCCAGCAGTGCCCAAGGGGGAGATACGCAGTATTTT. Protein sequence: CASSAQGGDTQYF.